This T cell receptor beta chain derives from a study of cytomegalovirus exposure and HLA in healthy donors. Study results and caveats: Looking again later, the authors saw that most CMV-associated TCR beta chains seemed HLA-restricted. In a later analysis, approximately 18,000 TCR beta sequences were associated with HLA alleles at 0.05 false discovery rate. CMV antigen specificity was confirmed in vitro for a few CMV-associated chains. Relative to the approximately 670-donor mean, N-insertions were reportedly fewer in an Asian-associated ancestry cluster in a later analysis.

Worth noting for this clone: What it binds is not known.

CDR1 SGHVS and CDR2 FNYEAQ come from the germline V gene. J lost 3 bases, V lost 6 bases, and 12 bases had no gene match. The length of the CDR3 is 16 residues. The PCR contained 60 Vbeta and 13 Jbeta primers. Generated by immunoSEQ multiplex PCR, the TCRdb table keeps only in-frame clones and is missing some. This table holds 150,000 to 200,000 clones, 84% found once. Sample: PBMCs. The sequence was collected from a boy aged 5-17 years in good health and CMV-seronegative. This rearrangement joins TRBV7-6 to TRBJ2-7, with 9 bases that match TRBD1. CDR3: CASSLGGRTGDYEQYF. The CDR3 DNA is TGTGCCAGCAGTCTAGGGGGTAGGACAGGGGACTACGAGCAGTACTTC. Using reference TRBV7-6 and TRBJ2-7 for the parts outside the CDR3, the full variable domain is GAGVSQSPRYKVTKRGQDVALRCDPISGHVSLYWYRQALGQGPEFLTYFNYEAQQDKSGLPNDRFSAERPEGSISTLTIQRTEQRDSAMYRCASSLGGRTGDYEQYFGPGTRLTVT.